This T cell receptor (beta chain) was observed in a study of CD8 T cells in Susac syndrome. The RNA, roughly 0.45 to 1 ug, was put through reverse transcription using random hexamers. TCRdb independently ran MiXCR on the immunoSEQ multiplex PCR reads; one entry per CDR3 protein. Here the sample spans 200,000 to 250,000 distinct CDR3 sequences, approximately 94% being singletons. Germline V lookup: CDR1 LGHNA, CDR2 YNFKEQ. J lost 3 bases, V lost 0 bases, and 4 bases had no gene match. The CDR3 is 16 amino acids. Specimen: CD4+ T cells from PBMCs. The TCR was taken from a human donor with Susac syndrome. The rearrangement uses TRBV4-2 and TRBJ2-1; 8 nucleotides agree with TRBD2. Here the CDR3 reads CASSQDEGLDYNEQFF. The CDR3 DNA is TGTGCCAGCAGCCAAGATGAGGGACTAGACTACAATGAGCAGTTCTTC.